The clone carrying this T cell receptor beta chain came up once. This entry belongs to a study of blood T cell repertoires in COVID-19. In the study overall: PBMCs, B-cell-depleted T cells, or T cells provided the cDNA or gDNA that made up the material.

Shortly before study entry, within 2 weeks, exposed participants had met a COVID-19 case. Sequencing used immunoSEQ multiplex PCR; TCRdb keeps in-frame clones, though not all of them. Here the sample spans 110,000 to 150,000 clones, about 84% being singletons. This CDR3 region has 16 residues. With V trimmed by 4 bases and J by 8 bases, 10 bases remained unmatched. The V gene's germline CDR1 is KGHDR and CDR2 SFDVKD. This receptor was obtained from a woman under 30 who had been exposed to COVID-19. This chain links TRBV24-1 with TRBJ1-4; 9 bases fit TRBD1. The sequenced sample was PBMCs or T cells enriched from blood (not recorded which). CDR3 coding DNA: TGTGCCACCAGTGACTCATCGGGACAGGGAGGCGAAAAACTGTTTTTT. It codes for CATSDSSGQGGEKLFF.